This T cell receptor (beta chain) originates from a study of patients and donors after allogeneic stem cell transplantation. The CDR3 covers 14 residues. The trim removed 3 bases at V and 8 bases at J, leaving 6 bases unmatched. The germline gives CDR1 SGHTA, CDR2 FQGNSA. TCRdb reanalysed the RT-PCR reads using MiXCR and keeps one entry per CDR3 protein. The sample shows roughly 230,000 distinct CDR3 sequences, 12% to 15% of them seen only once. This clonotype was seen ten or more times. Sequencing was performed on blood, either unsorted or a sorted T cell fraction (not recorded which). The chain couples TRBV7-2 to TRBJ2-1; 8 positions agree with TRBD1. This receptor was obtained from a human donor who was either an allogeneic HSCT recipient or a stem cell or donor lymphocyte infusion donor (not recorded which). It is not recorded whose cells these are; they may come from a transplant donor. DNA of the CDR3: TGTGCCAGCAGCTTGGAGACAGGGGTAGATGAGCAGTTCTTC. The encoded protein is CASSLETGVDEQFF.